Each of the 11 T cell receptor beta chains below was sequenced from the same sample in a study of shared clonotypes between healthy human individuals (dated by TCRdb to the early 2020s). Preparation of the library involved the immunoSEQ multiplex PCR assay. TCRdb stores this immuneACCESS table with in-frame sequences only. Part of the clones is absent; in the studies checked, under half of the shortfall reflects unresolved V genes, and no reason is known for the rest. In this sample the table shows about 2.3 million clones, roughly 93% of which occur a single time. The top ten hold 0.35% to 0.5% of the sample. Sequencing used naive CD4+ T cells from PBMCs. Taken with the paper, the label for cell subset or site translates to: CD45RA+ positively selected. These receptors all come from a man between 18 and 29 years old in good health. Some clones in this sample may be carry-over from other donors' samples.

The V gene is TRBV4-2, the J gene TRBJ2-3; D is unclear. Germline V CDR1 and CDR2: LGHNA, YNFKEQ. With 0 bases removed from V and 3 bases from J, the gap between germline ends came to 10 bases. CDR3 length: 15 residues. Written as DNA, the CDR3 is TGTGCCAGCAGCCAAGATTGGCCTACAACAGATACGCAGTATTTT. Protein: CASSQDWPTTDTQYF.

The chain couples TRBV18 to TRBJ2-3; D remains ambiguous. The CDR3 is 18 amino acids. Trimming removed 3 bases from V and 0 bases from J, with 19 bases in between. In germline, CDR1 is KGHSH, CDR2 LQKENI. CDR3: CASSPSFIRLLSTDTQYF. Here the CDR3 DNA reads TGTGCCAGCTCACCTAGTTTCATCCGGTTACTCAGCACAGATACGCAGTATTTT.

The chain joins TRBV6-1 to TRBJ2-2, with D perhaps matching TRBD1 (5 bases). CDR1 MNHNS and CDR2 SASEGT come from the germline V gene. V dropped 4 bases and J dropped 5 bases, with 23 bases sitting between them. This CDR3 has 18 residues. Here the CDR3 reads CASSVLFVRTSGTGELFF. The CDR3, as DNA: TGTGCCAGCAGTGTTTTATTCGTTCGGACATCGGGTACCGGGGAGCTGTTTTTT.

The CDR3 loop is CASRALAGPRGTQYF. DNA of the CDR3: TGTGCCAGCAGGGCACTAGCGGGGCCGCGGGGGACCCAGTACTTC. This chain connects TRBV6-6 to TRBJ2-5, with 10 bases matching TRBD2. Trimming at V came to 6 bases and at J to 7 bases, leaving 11 bases not matched to a gene. The CDR3 is 15 amino acids. The germline gives CDR1 MNHNY, CDR2 SVGAGI (reference sequence).

The chain uses TRBV18 and TRBJ2-3, with D unresolved. CDR3 length: 16 amino acids. CDR1 is KGHSH and CDR2 is LQKENI in the germline V gene. With 5 bases removed from V and 0 bases from J, the gap between germline ends came to 15 bases. This chain's CDR3 is CASSASRTQSTDTQYF. For the CDR3, the DNA is TGTGCCAGCTCAGCCTCCCGGACCCAAAGCACAGATACGCAGTATTTT.

This clone was seen just once. The V and J genes are TRBV7-7 and TRBJ2-3; unclear D gene. This CDR3 comprises 13 residues. CDR1 is SSHAT, CDR2 FNYEAQ, per germline (reference sequence). Deletions cut 2 bases from V and 2 bases from J, with 5 bases between. In DNA form, the CDR3 reads TGTGCCAGCAGCTTAAGTTACACAGATACGCAGTATTTT. Its translation: CASSLSYTDTQYF.

The CDR3 here is CASSLVGRDTDTQYF. The CDR3 region has the DNA TGTGCCAGCAGCTTAGTCGGTCGGGACACAGATACGCAGTATTTT. This rearrangement joins TRBV7-2 to TRBJ2-3; D is perhaps TRBD2 (5 bases). Germline CDR1 reads SGHTA; CDR2 reads FQGNSA. With 1 base removed from V and 2 bases from J, the gap between germline ends came to 10 bases. The CDR3 is 15 amino acids.

J is TRBJ1-2 and V is TRBV15; tentative D call: TRBD1 (6 bases). Germline values: CDR1 LNHNV, CDR2 YYDKDF (reference sequence). This CDR3 has 17 residues. The V gene lost 0 bases and the J gene lost 7 bases, with 21 bases spanning the gap. The DNA of the CDR3 is TGTGCCACCAGCAGAGATAGGACAGTCATAGGTCGGGGTGGCTACACCTTC. It codes for CATSRDRTVIGRGGYTF.

As to this clone: This sample also contains other DNA sequences that code for the same CDR3. This chain joins TRBV9 and TRBJ1-1; unclear D gene. Germline loops: CDR1 SGDLS, CDR2 YYNGEE. The CDR3 spans 14 residues. V was shortened by 0 bases and J by 1 base, with 7 bases between the two germline ends. CDR3 nucleotide sequence: TGTGCCAGCAGCGTAGAAGGGCGGAACACTGAAGCTTTCTTT. Protein product: CASSVEGRNTEAFF.

The chain couples TRBV6-5 to TRBJ2-7, with 7 nucleotides matching TRBD2. V shed 6 bases, J shed 6 bases, and the junction held 11 bases outside the gene matches. The CDR3 spans 14 residues. The germline V gene encodes CDR1 MNHEY and CDR2 SVGAGI. CDR3 sequence: CASRTPGTKSEQYF. In DNA, the CDR3 is TGTGCCAGCAGGACCCCCGGGACTAAATCCGAGCAGTACTTC.

This rearrangement joins TRBV2 to TRBJ1-4; 7 bases line up with TRBD1. Germline values: CDR1 SNHLY, CDR2 FYNNEI. Trimming removed 4 bases from V and 1 base from J; junction bases left unmatched: 3. The CDR3 is 15 amino acids. In DNA form, the CDR3 reads TGTGCCAGCAGTGTCAGGGGGAAAACTAATGAAAAACTGTTTTTT. This gives the protein CASSVRGKTNEKLFF.